The clone carrying this T cell receptor beta chain was counted ten times or more. The antigen is not known. The data were obtained in a study of T cell repertoires in cytomegalovirus infection. Looking at the study overall: Public TCR beta signatures indicated both CMV infection and matching HLA type.

Germline assignment: CDR1 SGHNT and CDR2 YYREEE (reference sequence). The CDR3 extends over 14 amino acids. J was trimmed by 5 bases and V by 4 bases; bases with no gene match: 8. MiXCR was run by TCRdb on the reads, yielding one entry per CDR3 protein. The data show fewer than 60,000 distinct CDR3 sequences, roughly 21% seen once. Whole-study results and caveats: CMV carriers having the relevant HLA were flagged by cumulative public TCR beta family frequency. CMV-specific TCR beta clonotypes restricted by HLA-C dominated the ex vivo response.

The chain uses TRBV5-4 and TRBJ2-7; 8 nucleotides match TRBD1. The receptor's source is a human donor in good health (CMV status not recorded). Some clones in this sample may be carry-over from other donors' samples. The sample was CD8+ T cells from cultured PBMCs, taken from culture after CMV antigen stimulation. The CDR3 DNA is TGTGCCAGCAGCCCCCAGAACAGGGGGGACGAGCAGTACTTC. This translates into CASSPQNRGDEQYF. Filled out from reference TRBV5-4 and TRBJ2-7, the complete variable domain reads ETGVTQSPTHLIKTRGQQVTLRCSSQSGHNTVSWYQQALGQGPQFIFQYYREEENGRGNFPPRFSGLQFPNYSSELNVNALELDDSALYLCASSPQNRGDEQYFGPGTRLTVT.